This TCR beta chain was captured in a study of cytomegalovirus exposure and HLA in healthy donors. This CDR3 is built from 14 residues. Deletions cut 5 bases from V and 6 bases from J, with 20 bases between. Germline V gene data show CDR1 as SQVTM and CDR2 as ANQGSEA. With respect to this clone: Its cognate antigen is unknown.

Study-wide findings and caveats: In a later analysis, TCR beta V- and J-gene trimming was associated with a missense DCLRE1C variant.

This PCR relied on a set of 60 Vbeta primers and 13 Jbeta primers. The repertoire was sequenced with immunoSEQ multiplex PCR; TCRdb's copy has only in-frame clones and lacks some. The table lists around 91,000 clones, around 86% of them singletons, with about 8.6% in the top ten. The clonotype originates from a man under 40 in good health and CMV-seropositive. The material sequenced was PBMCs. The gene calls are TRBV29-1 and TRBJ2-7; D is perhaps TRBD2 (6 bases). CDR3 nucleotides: TGCAGCGTTAAACCCGGGACTTCGCCGGGCGAGCAGTACTTC. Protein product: CSVKPGTSPGEQYF.